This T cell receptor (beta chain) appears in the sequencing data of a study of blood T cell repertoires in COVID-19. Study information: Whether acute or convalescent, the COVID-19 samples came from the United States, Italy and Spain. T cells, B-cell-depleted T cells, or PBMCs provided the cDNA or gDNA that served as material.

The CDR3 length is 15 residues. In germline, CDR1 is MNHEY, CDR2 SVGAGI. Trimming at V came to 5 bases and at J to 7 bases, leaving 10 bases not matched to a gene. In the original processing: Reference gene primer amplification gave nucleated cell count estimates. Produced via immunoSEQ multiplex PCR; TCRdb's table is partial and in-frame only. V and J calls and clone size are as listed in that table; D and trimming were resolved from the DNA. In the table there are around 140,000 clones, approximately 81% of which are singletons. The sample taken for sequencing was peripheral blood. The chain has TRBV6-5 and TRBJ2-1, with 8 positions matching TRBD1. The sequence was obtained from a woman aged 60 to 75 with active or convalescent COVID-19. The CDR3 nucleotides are TGTGCCAGCAGTCCAGACAGGGGAACGTGGAATGAGCAGTTCTTC. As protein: CASSPDRGTWNEQFF.